Below, 12 T cell receptor beta chains from the same sample are listed, as sequenced in a study of cytomegalovirus exposure and HLA in healthy donors. The PCR ran on 60 Vbeta and 13 Jbeta primers. Clones were read by immunoSEQ multiplex PCR, and TCRdb kept only the in-frame ones, dropping some. Of about 89,000 clones detected, roughly a tenth appear once; the ten largest clones hold about 4.7%. Sequencing input: PBMCs. Every receptor here comes from a man in his fifties in good health and CMV-seropositive.

The chain links TRBV19 to TRBJ1-5, with 7 nucleotides matching TRBD1. CDR1 LNHDA and CDR2 SQIVND come from the germline V gene (reference sequence). This CDR3 is built from 17 residues. After removal of 9 bases from V and 10 bases from J, the junction contained 24 bases not matched to a gene. The CDR3 region is CASRGTEVGTRRGPQHF. CDR3 nucleotide sequence: TGTGCCAGCAGGGGGACAGAGGTCGGGACGCGTCGTGGACCCCAGCATTTT.

Notes on this clone: The junction and the germline gene differ at one end; a read error may be behind it. This sequence joins TRBV7-7 and TRBJ2-5; 7 nucleotides align to TRBD1. CDR3 size: 15 residues. Germline lookup yields CDR1 SSHAT and CDR2 FNYEAQ (reference sequence). CDR3 DNA sequence: TGTGCTAGCAGCTTAATCACAGGGGTTCGCGAGACCCAGTACTTC. Amino acids: CASSLITGVRETQYF. The full variable domain, in which reference TRBV7-7 and TRBJ2-5 provide the parts outside the CDR3, is GAGVSQSPRYKVTKRGQDVTLRCDPISSHATLYWYQQALGQGPEFLTYFNYEAQPDKSGLPSDRFSAERPEGSISTLTIQRTEQRDSAMYRCASSLITGVRETQYFGPGTRLLVL.

This clone was observed a few times. V and J are TRBV9 and TRBJ2-7; TRBD2 matches at 8 bases. Per the germline V gene, CDR1 is SGDLS and CDR2 is YYNGEE. Trimming took 0 bases from V and 4 from J; bases not matched to a gene: 6. CDR3 length: 15 amino acids. CDR3 sequence (DNA): TGTGCCAGCAGCGTAGAACCGGGAGGGTTGTACGAGCAGTACTTC. Its protein product is CASSVEPGGLYEQYF.

This clone was counted between two and nine times. The chain recombines TRBV18 with TRBJ2-7, with D uncertain. This CDR3 is built from 13 residues. V dropped 2 bases and J dropped 4 bases, with 9 bases sitting between them. Germline V gene lookup returns CDR1 KGHSH and CDR2 LQKENI. CDR3 sequence (DNA): TGTGCCAGCTCACCAGAGCCGGGTTACGAGCAGTACTTC. Protein sequence: CASSPEPGYEQYF. The entire variable domain, with the rest obtained from reference TRBV18 and TRBJ2-7, is as follows: NAGVMQNPRHLVRRRGQEARLRCSPMKGHSHVYWYRQLPEEGLKFMVYLQKENIIDESGMPKERFSAEFPKEGPSILRIQQVVRGDSAAYFCASSPEPGYEQYFGPGTRLTVT.

The V call is TRBV19, the J call TRBJ2-7; TRBD1 aligns across 9 bases. Losses at the gene ends were 6 bases for V and 7 bases for J; bases not matched to a gene: 7. The CDR3 is 13 amino acids. Germline CDR1 reads LNHDA; CDR2 reads SQIVND (reference sequence). The CDR3 sequence is CASRSQGAGEQYF. CDR3 coding DNA: TGTGCCAGTAGATCACAGGGGGCGGGGGAGCAGTACTTC. The full variable domain, completed using reference TRBV19 and TRBJ2-7, is DGGITQSPKYLFRKEGQNVTLSCEQNLNHDAMYWYRQDPGQGLRLIYYSQIVNDFQKGDIAEGYSVSREKKESFPLTVTSAQKNPTAFYLCASRSQGAGEQYFGPGTRLTVT.

This clone was seen a few times. This chain joins TRBV5-1 and TRBJ2-5; TRBD2 matches at 13 bases. V trimming: 5 bases; J trimming: 5 bases; junction bases outside the gene matches: 9. Germline CDR1 SGHRS, CDR2 YFSETQ. CDR3 size: 16 residues. The CDR3 sequence is CASRRLAGGFGETQYF. DNA for the CDR3: TGCGCCAGCAGGAGACTAGCGGGAGGTTTCGGGGAGACCCAGTACTTC.

The V gene is TRBV7-2, the J gene TRBJ2-7; 7 nucleotides agree with TRBD2. Germline loops: CDR1 SGHTA, CDR2 FQGNSA. This CDR3 is built from 14 residues. The V segment lost 4 bases and the J segment 3 bases; nucleotides outside the gene matches: 6. In DNA form, the CDR3 reads TGTGCCAGCAGCTCTCCCGGCGGGAGCTACGAGCAGTACTTC. Translated: CASSSPGGSYEQYF.

This chain uses TRBV12-5 with TRBJ2-2; D not certain. This CDR3 has 15 amino acids. Between the trimmed V and J ends, which lost 0 bases and 1 base, there was a span of 6 bases. Germline CDR1 and CDR2: LGHNT and FRNRAP. CDR3 DNA: TGTGCTAGTGGTTTGGTCTCGGGGAACACCGGGGAGCTGTTTTTT. Encoded protein: CASGLVSGNTGELFF.

This clone has a handful of counts. The CDR3 spells CASSQKLVYNEQFF. As DNA, the CDR3 is TGTGCCAGCAGCCAAAAACTAGTCTACAATGAGCAGTTCTTC. The rearrangement links TRBV14 to TRBJ2-1, with a possible D match to TRBD2 (5 bases). With 2 bases removed from V and 3 bases from J, the gap between germline ends came to 8 bases. This CDR3 has 14 residues. Germline lookup yields CDR1 SGHDN and CDR2 FVKESK.

The table lists this clone with a few counts. This chain's CDR3 is CASSPPGTGEAFF. In nucleotides, the CDR3 is TGTGCCAGCAGCCCTCCCGGGACAGGGGAAGCTTTCTTT. The chain carries TRBV28 and TRBJ1-1; 9 bases fit TRBD1. The V gene's germline CDR1 is MDHEN and CDR2 SYDVKM. The CDR3 consists of 13 residues. V gave up 6 bases and J gave up 8 bases; unmatched junction bases: 7.

The chain employs TRBV18 and TRBJ1-5; D not certain. Trimming pared 1 base from V and 0 bases from J, leaving 7 bases between. This CDR3 contains 15 residues. Germline V lookup: CDR1 KGHSH, CDR2 LQKENI. The CDR3 region has the DNA TGTGCCAGCTCACCACAGAGTAATAGCAATCAGCCCCAGCATTTT. The encoded protein is CASSPQSNSNQPQHF.

A few counts support this clone. This rearrangement joins TRBV25-1 to TRBJ1-1, with D perhaps TRBD1 (5 bases). Germline V gene sequence: CDR1 MGHDK, CDR2 SYGVNS. Trimming pared 4 bases from V and 1 base from J, leaving 19 bases between. The CDR3 is 17 residues long. CDR3 in amino acids: CASSGVGLRPQNTEAFF. CDR3 sequence (DNA): TGTGCCAGCAGTGGGGTGGGACTTAGACCTCAGAACACTGAAGCTTTCTTT.